This TCR beta chain was obtained from a study of a mutant IDH1 vaccine in newly diagnosed glioma listed by TCRdb under 2021. Turning to the overall study: Patients were given eight vaccinations, in weeks 1, 3, 5, 7, 11, 15, 19 and 23, which matched visits V03 through V10. Of the approximately 34 patients who were treated, approximately 60% were male and around 40% were female, and the mean age was approximately 40 years. Peripheral blood was drawn at six visits: V03 (baseline), V05, V07, V10, V12 and V13. For exploratory analyses, about 25 treated patients had longitudinal TCRB deep sequencing done wherever samples were available. Prior to enrollment, patients had been given standard therapy consisting of radiotherapy alone, temozolomide alone, or radiochemotherapy with temozolomide, with the combination given to most patients. Vaccination was initiated 4-6 weeks after radiotherapy alone, or concurrently with temozolomide cycles in the chemotherapy-containing groups.

Library generation was performed with the immunoSEQ multiplex PCR assay. Following the manufacturer's protocol, the hsTCRB Kit was used to amplify rearranged TCR beta chain sequences. Sequencing of TCRB libraries was carried out on an Illumina MiSeq. Per the original workflow: Demultiplexing, trimming and gene mapping were performed with the kit vendor's proprietary platform. TCRdb stores this immuneACCESS table with in-frame sequences only. Part of the clones is absent; in the studies checked, under half of the shortfall reflects unresolved V genes, and no reason is known for the rest. V and J calls and clone size are those listed in that table; D and trimming were worked out from the DNA. The sample data list under 95,000 clones, and roughly 90% of these were observed just once. The top ten clones comprise approximately 0.6% of the sample. The study at large found these results: PBMC samples for TCRB deep sequencing were selected based on availability. Pseudoprogression seemed to be unrelated to changes in the top peripheral T cell clonotypes found by TCRB sequencing. Immune responses induced by the vaccine were seen in approximately 92% of patients across multiple MHC alleles. The authors noted that analyses of patient blood samples could not be reproduced because of sample limitations.

About this clone itself: What antigen it recognizes has not been identified. No base-level quality is on record; no much larger clone is a single base apart.

This specimen's time point label, interpreted: week 5, during vaccination. Each vaccine dose was 300 ug of a 20-mer mutant IDH1 peptide in Montanide, given subcutaneously with topical imiquimod. Newly diagnosed WHO grade 3 or 4 IDH1-mutant astrocytomas showing loss of nuclear ATRX were present in the donors. The samples were drawn from NOA16, a multicentre, single-arm, open-label phase I trial in Germany that tested a mutant IDH1 peptide vaccine in humans for the first time. Genomic DNA for TCRB sequencing was isolated from EDTA blood with the DNeasy Blood and Tissue Kit. CDR1 and CDR2 (LGHNA, YNFKEQ) derive from the germline V gene. The junction carries 20 bases between V and J, which are trimmed by 1 base and 8 bases respectively. Including cysteine and phenylalanine, the CDR3 has 16 amino acids. Only the CDR3 part of the read is kept: 48 bases, read in frame from the first base.

The receptor chain draws on TRBV4-2 and TRBJ1-2, with no D gene named confidently. The sample was PBMCs, taken from a glioma patient whose treatment included an IDH1 peptide vaccine. The clonotype originates from a woman in her fifties or sixties with glioma. The CDR3 protein: CASSQALPTPVGGYTF. The DNA sequence is TGTGCCAGCAGCCAAGCGCTTCCAACCCCCGTCGGGGGCTACACCTTC.